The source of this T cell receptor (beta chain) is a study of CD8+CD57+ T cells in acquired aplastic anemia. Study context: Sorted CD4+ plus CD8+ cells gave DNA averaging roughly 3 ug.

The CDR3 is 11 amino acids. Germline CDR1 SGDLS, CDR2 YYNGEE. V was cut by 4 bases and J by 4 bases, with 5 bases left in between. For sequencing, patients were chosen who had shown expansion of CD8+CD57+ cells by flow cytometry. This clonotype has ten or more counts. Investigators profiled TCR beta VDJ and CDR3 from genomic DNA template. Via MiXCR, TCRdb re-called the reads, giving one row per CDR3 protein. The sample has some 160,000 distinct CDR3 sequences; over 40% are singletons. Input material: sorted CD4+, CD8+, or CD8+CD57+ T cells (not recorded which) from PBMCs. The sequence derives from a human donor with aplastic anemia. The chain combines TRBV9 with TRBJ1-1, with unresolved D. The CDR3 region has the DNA TGTGCCAGCAGCCCCCTCACTGAAGCTTTCTTT. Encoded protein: CASSPLTEAFF.